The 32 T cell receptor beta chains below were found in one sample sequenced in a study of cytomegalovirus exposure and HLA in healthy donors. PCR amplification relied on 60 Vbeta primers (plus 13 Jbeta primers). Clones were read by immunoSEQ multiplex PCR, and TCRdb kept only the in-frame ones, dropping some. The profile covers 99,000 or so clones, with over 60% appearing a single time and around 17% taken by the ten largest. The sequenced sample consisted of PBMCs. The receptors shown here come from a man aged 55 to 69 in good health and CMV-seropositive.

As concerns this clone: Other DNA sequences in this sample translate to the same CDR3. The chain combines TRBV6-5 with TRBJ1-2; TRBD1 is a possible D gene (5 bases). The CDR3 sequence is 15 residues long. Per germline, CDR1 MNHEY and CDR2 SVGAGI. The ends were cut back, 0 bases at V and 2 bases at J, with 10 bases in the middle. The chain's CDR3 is CASSYSPTGNYGYTF. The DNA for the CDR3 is TGTGCCAGCAGTTACTCACCTACAGGAAACTATGGCTACACCTTC.

CDR3: CASNNTRQVQETQYF. CDR3 DNA: TGTGCCAGTAACAATACTAGACAGGTACAAGAGACCCAGTACTTC. The chain joins TRBV19 to TRBJ2-5; D may be TRBD1 (6 bases). The CDR3 consists of 15 residues. Germline CDR1 and CDR2: LNHDA and SQIVND (reference sequence). V lost 7 bases, J lost 2 bases, and 17 bases lay in between.

The CDR3 loop is CASSSLGGQAKNIQYF. The CDR3 DNA reads TGTGCCAGTAGTTCCCTTGGGGGACAAGCCAAAAACATTCAGTACTTC. The V gene is TRBV19, the J gene TRBJ2-4, with TRBD1 as a possible D gene (6 bases). This CDR3 has 16 amino acids. Germline CDR1 reads LNHDA; CDR2 reads SQIVND (reference sequence). V dropped 5 bases and J dropped 0 bases, with 14 bases sitting between them.

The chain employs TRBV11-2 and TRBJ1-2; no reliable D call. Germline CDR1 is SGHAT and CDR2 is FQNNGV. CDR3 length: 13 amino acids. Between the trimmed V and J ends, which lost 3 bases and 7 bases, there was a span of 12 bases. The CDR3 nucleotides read TGTGCCAGCAGCTTGAGTCAAGGAGGTGGCTACACCTTC. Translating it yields CASSLSQGGGYTF.

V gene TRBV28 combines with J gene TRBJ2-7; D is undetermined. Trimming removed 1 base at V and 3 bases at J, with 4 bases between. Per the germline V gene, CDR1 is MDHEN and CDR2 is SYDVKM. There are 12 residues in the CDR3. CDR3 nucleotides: TGTGCCAGCAGTTTATCAGGCTACGAGCAGTACTTC. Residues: CASSLSGYEQYF.

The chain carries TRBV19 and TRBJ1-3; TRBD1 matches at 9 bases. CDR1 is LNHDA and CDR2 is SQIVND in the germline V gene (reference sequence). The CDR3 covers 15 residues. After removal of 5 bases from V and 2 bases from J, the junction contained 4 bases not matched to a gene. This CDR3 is CASSLGTGTGNTIYF. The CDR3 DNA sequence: TGTGCCAGTAGTCTTGGGACAGGGACTGGAAACACCATATATTTT.

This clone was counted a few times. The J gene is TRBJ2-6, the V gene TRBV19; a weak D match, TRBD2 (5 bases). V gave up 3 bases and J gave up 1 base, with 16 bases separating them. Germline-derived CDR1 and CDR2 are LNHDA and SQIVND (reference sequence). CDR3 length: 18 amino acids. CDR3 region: CASSMGSSGPSGANVLTF. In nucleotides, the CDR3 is TGTGCCAGTAGTATGGGTTCGAGCGGCCCATCTGGGGCCAACGTCCTGACTTTC.

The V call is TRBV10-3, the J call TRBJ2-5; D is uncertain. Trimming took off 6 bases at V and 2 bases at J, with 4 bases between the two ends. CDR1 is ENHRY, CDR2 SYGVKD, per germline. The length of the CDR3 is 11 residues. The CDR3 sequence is CAIRTQETQYF. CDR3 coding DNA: TGTGCCATCAGGACTCAAGAGACCCAGTACTTC.

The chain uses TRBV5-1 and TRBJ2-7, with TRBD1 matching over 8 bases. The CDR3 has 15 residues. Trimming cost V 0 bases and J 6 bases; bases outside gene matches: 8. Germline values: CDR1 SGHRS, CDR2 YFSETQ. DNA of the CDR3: TGCGCCAGCAGCTTGGAACAGGGGGGAATCGGCGAGCAGTACTTC. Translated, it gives CASSLEQGGIGEQYF.

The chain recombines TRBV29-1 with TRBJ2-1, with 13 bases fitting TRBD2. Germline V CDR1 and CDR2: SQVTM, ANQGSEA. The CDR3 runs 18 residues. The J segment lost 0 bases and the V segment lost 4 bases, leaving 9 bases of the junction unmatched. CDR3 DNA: TGCAGCGTTGTTGGGGGACTAGCGGGGTTGAGCTCCTACAATGAGCAGTTCTTC. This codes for CSVVGGLAGLSSYNEQFF.

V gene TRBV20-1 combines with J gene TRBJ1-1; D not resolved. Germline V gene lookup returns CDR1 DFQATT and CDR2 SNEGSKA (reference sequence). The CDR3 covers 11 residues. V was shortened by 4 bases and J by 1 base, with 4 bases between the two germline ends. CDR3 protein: CSATKNTEAFF. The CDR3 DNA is TGCAGTGCTACCAAGAACACTGAAGCTTTCTTT.

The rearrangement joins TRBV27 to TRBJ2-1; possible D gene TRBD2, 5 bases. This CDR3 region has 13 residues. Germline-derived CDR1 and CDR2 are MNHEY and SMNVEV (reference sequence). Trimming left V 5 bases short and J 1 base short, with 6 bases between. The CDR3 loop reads CASSRGSYNEQFF. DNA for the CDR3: TGTGCCAGCAGTCGAGGGTCCTACAATGAGCAGTTCTTC.

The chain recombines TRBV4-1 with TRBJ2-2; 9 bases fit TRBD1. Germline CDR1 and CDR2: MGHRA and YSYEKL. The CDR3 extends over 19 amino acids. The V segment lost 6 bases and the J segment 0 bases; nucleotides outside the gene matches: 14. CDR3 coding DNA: TGCGCCAGCAGAAAGAACCCGGGACAGGGAATGGCGAACACCGGGGAGCTGTTTTTT. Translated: CASRKNPGQGMANTGELFF.

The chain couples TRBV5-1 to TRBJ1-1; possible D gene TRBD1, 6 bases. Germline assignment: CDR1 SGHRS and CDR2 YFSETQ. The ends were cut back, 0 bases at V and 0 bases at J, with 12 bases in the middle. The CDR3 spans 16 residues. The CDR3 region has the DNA TGCGCCAGCAGCTTGGATAGGGGGATCATGAACACTGAAGCTTTCTTT. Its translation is CASSLDRGIMNTEAFF.

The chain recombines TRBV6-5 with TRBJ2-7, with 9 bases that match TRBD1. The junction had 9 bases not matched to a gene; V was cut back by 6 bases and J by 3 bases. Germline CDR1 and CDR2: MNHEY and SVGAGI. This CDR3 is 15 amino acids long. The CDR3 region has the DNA TGTGCCAGCAGGCCAACCGGGACAGGGCTCTACGAGCAGTACTTC. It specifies CASRPTGTGLYEQYF.

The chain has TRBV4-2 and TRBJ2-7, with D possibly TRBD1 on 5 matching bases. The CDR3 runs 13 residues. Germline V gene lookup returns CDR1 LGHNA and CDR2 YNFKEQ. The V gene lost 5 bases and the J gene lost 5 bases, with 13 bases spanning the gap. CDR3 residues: CASSASQGHEQYF. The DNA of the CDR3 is TGTGCCAGCAGCGCCTCCCAGGGCCACGAGCAGTACTTC.

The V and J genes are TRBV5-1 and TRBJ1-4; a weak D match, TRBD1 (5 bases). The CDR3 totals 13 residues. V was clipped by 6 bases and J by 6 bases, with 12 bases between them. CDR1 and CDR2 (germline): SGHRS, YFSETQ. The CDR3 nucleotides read TGCGCCAGCAAGGACACGGGTTATGAAAAACTGTTTTTT. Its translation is CASKDTGYEKLFF.

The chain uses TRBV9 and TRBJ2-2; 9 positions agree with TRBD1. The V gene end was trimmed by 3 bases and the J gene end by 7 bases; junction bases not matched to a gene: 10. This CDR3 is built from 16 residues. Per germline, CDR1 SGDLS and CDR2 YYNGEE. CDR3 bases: TGTGCCAGCAGCGCTGGGACAGGGTGGCGTGTCGGGGAGCTGTTTTTT. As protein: CASSAGTGWRVGELFF.

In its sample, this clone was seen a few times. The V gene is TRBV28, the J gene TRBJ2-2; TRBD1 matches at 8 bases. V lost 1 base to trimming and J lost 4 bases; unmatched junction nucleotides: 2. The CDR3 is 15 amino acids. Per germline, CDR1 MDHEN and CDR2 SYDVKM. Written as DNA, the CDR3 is TGTGCCAGCAGTTTATATGGGACAGGCACCGGGGAGCTGTTTTTT. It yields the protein CASSLYGTGTGELFF.

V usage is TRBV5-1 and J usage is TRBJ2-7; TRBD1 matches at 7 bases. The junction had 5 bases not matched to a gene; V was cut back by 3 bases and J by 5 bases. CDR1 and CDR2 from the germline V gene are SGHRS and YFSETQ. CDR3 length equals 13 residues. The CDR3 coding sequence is TGCGCCAGCAGCTCCGCAGGGGGTAACGAGCAGTACTTC. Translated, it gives CASSSAGGNEQYF.

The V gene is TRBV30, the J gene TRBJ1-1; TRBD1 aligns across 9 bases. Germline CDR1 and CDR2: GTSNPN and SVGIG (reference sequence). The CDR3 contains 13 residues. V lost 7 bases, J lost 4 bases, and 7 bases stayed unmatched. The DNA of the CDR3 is TGTGCCTATAAACAGGGGGCAGGCACTGAAGCTTTCTTT. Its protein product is CAYKQGAGTEAFF. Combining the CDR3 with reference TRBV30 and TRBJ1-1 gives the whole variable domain SQTIHQWPATLVQPVGSPLSLECTVEGTSNPNLYWYRQAAGRGLQLLFYSVGIGQISSEVPQNLSASRPQDRQFILSSKKLLLSDSGFYLCAYKQGAGTEAFFGQGTRLTVV.

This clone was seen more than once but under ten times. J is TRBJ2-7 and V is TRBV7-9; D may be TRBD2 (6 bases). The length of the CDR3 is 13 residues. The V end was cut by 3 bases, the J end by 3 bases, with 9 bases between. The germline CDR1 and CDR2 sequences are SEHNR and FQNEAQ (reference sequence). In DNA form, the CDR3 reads TGTGCCAGCAGCTTCGGGACTGACTACGAGCAGTACTTC. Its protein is CASSFGTDYEQYF.

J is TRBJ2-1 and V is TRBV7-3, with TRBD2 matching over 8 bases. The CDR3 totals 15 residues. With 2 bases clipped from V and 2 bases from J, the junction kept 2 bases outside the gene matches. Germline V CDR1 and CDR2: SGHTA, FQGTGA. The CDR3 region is CASSLDGGAYNEQFF. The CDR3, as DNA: TGTGCCAGCAGCTTAGACGGGGGGGCCTACAATGAGCAGTTCTTC.

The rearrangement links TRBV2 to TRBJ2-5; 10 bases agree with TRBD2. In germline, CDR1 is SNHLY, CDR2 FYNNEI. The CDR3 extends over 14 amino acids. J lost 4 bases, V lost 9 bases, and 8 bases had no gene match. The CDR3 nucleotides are TGTGCCAGTCGAGCGGGGGGGTGGTCAGAGACCCAGTACTTC. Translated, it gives CASRAGGWSETQYF.

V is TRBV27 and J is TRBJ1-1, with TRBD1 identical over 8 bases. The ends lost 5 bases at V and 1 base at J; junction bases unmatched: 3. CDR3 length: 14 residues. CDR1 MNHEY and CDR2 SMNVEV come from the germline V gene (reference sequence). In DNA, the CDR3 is TGTGCCAGCAGTCAAGGACAGGGGAACACTGAAGCTTTCTTT. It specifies CASSQGQGNTEAFF.

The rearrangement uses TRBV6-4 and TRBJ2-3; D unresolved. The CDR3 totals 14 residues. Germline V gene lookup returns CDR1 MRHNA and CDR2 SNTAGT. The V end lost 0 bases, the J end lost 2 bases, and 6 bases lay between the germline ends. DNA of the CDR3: TGTGCCAGCAGTGACTCTGACTCCACAGATACGCAGTATTTT. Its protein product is CASSDSDSTDTQYF.

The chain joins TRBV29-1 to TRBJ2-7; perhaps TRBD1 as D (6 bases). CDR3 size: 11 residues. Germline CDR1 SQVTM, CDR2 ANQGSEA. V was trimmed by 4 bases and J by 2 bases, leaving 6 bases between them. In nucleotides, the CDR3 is TGCAGCGTTGGGGACACCTACGAGCAGTACTTC. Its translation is CSVGDTYEQYF.

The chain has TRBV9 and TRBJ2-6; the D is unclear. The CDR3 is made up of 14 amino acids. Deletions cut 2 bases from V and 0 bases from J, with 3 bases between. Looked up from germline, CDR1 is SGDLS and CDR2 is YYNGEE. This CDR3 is CASSVSSGANVLTF. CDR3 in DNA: TGTGCCAGCAGCGTCAGCTCTGGGGCCAACGTCCTGACTTTC.

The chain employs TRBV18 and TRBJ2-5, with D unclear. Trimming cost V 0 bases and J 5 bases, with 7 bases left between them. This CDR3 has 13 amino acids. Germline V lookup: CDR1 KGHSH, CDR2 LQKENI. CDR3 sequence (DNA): TGTGCCAGCTCACCACCGCCCGGGGAGACCCAGTACTTC. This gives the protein CASSPPPGETQYF.

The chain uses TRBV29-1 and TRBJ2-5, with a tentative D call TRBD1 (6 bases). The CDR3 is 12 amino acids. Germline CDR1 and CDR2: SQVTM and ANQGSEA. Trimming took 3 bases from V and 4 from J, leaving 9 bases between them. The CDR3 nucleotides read TGCAGCGTTGATAAACAGGGAGAGACCCAGTACTTC. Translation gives CSVDKQGETQYF.

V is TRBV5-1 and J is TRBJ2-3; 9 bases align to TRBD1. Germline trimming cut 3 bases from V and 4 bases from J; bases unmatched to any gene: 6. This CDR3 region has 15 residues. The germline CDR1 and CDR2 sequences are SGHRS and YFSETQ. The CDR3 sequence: CASSSTGGLADTQYF. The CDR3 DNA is TGCGCCAGCAGCTCAACAGGGGGCTTAGCAGATACGCAGTATTTT.

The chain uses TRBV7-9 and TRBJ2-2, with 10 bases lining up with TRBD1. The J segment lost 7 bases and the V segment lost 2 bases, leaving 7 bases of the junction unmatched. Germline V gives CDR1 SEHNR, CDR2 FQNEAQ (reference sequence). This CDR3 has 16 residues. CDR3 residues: CASSLRTTGGIGELFF. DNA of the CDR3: TGTGCCAGCAGCTTACGAACGACAGGGGGCATCGGGGAGCTGTTTTTT.